The 28 T cell receptor beta chains below were found in one sample sequenced in a study of blood T cell repertoires in COVID-19. TCRdb's table, derived via immunoSEQ multiplex PCR, lists solely in-frame clones and lacks some. The sample lists about 160,000 clones, 81% occurring once. Sequencing was carried out using PBMCs or T cells enriched from blood (not recorded which). The receptors shown here come from a woman aged 40-49 years with acute COVID-19.

A few counts support this clone. J is TRBJ2-5 and V is TRBV5-4, with 7 nucleotides matching TRBD2. With V trimmed by 0 bases and J by 4 bases, 12 bases remained unmatched. This CDR3 spans 17 amino acids. Germline V gene sequence: CDR1 SGHNT, CDR2 YYREEE (reference sequence). CDR3: CASSLGGASGKSETQYF. The DNA of the CDR3 is TGTGCCAGCAGCTTGGGGGGAGCCAGCGGGAAGTCAGAGACCCAGTACTTC.

The chain is built from TRBV5-5 and TRBJ2-7, with D tentatively TRBD2 (7 bases). The CDR3 runs to 17 residues. Germline assignment: CDR1 SGHKS and CDR2 YYEKEE (reference sequence). V was cut by 1 base and J by 4 bases, with 21 bases left in between. The CDR3, as DNA: TGTGCCAGCAGCTTGCAGGGGCTAGCGGTCTCAGGGTACGAGCAGTACTTC. This translates into CASSLQGLAVSGYEQYF.

The chain links TRBV5-1 to TRBJ1-1; 7 bases are shared with TRBD1. The CDR3 sequence is 14 residues long. The germline gives CDR1 SGHRS, CDR2 YFSETQ. J was trimmed by 11 bases and V by 4 bases; bases with no gene match: 14. CDR3 in amino acids: CASSHGQAEEGAFF. The CDR3 DNA reads as TGCGCCAGCAGCCACGGACAGGCCGAAGAGGGGGCTTTCTTT.

The rearrangement joins TRBV27 to TRBJ1-1, with no clear D. The V gene lost 6 bases and the J gene lost 2 bases, with 10 bases spanning the gap. Germline V gene sequence: CDR1 MNHEY, CDR2 SMNVEV (reference sequence). The CDR3 is 13 amino acids. CDR3 sequence reads: CASRGRANTEAFF. DNA of the CDR3: TGTGCCAGCAGGGGGAGAGCAAACACTGAAGCTTTCTTT.

This clone was observed a few times. The chain has TRBV18 and TRBJ1-4; 7 bases are a match to TRBD1. V lost 3 bases and J lost 8; bases outside the gene matches: 9. Germline CDR1 reads KGHSH; CDR2 reads LQKENI. CDR3 length equals 15 residues. CDR3 sequence reads: CASSPTGVFEEKLFF. CDR3 sequence (DNA): TGTGCCAGCTCACCCACAGGGGTTTTCGAAGAAAAACTGTTTTTT.

The rearrangement uses TRBV19 and TRBJ1-1, with 7 bases aligning to TRBD1. Germline loops: CDR1 LNHDA, CDR2 SQIVND (reference sequence). Trimming removed 5 bases from V and 5 bases from J; junction bases left unmatched: 11. This CDR3 comprises 15 residues. The CDR3 DNA is TGTGCCAGTAGTCCCCCACCGACAGGGTCTACTGAAGCTTTCTTT. It specifies CASSPPPTGSTEAFF.

The rearrangement links TRBV10-3 to TRBJ1-3, with 9 bases lining up with TRBD1. This CDR3 has 13 residues. CDR1 ENHRY and CDR2 SYGVKD come from the germline V gene. Trimming cost V 6 bases and J 4 bases; bases outside gene matches: 1. Here the CDR3 DNA reads TGTGCCATCAGGACAGGGGGAGGAAACACCATATATTTT. It specifies CAIRTGGGNTIYF.

V is TRBV19 and J is TRBJ2-7; 14 bases align to TRBD2. V trimming: 5 bases; J trimming: 6 bases; junction bases outside the gene matches: 3. CDR3 size: 14 residues. Germline-derived CDR1 and CDR2 are LNHDA and SQIVND (reference sequence). Written as DNA, the CDR3 is TGTGCCAGTAGTTTGGGACTAGCGGGAGTCGAGCAGTACTTC. Translated, it gives CASSLGLAGVEQYF.

This sequence joins TRBV7-6 and TRBJ1-6; D is unresolved. V lost 0 bases to trimming and J lost 10 bases, with 7 bases between them. This CDR3 region has 13 residues. Per the germline V gene, CDR1 is SGHVS and CDR2 is FNYEAQ. The CDR3 DNA reads as TGTGCCAGCAGCTTAGCGGGAGAATCACCCCTCCACTTT. Protein sequence: CASSLAGESPLHF.

The rearrangement uses TRBV25-1 and TRBJ1-4; D may be TRBD1 (5 bases). The ends were cut back, 1 base at V and 0 bases at J, with 12 bases in the middle. The length of the CDR3 is 17 residues. The V gene's germline CDR1 is MGHDK and CDR2 SYGVNS. In nucleotides, the CDR3 is TGTGCCAGCAGTGAATTGCAGGGCTCTGCAACTAATGAAAAACTGTTTTTT. Its translation: CASSELQGSATNEKLFF.

The J gene is TRBJ2-7, the V gene TRBV6-6; D is unresolved. V was pared by 5 bases and J by 3 bases, with 5 bases between. The CDR3 has 11 residues. Looked up from germline, CDR1 is MNHNY and CDR2 is SVGAGI (reference sequence). In DNA, the CDR3 is TGTGCCAGCAGTAACAACTACGAGCAGTACTTC. Encoded protein: CASSNNYEQYF.

The chain uses TRBV5-6 and TRBJ2-7, with a weak D call TRBD2 (6 bases). Germline assignment: CDR1 SGHDT and CDR2 YYEEEE. V shed 5 bases and J shed 0 bases, with 9 bases lying between them. The CDR3 runs 13 residues. CDR3 coding DNA: TGTGCCAGCAGTTCGACTAGCTCCTACGAGCAGTACGTC. Encoded protein: CASSSTSSYEQYV.

The chain uses TRBV28 and TRBJ1-2; a weak D match, TRBD1 (5 bases). The ends were cut back, 6 bases at V and 3 bases at J, with 20 bases in the middle. In germline, CDR1 is MDHEN, CDR2 SYDVKM. The CDR3 is 16 amino acids. The CDR3 loop reads CASSHEGARIHYGYTF. As DNA, the CDR3 is TGTGCCAGCAGCCACGAAGGGGCGAGGATCCACTATGGCTACACCTTC.

The chain links TRBV3-1 (or the pseudogene TRBV3-2) to TRBJ2-5, with D possibly being TRBD1 (6 bases). The CDR3 is 16 amino acids. Looked up from germline, CDR1 is LGHDT and CDR2 is YNNKEL (reference sequence). Trimming took off 1 base at V and 4 bases at J, with 16 bases between the two ends. The CDR3 loop reads CASSQVQGRGRETQYF. The CDR3 nucleotides read TGTGCCAGCAGCCAAGTCCAAGGCAGGGGACGAGAGACCCAGTACTTC.

V usage is TRBV19 and J usage is TRBJ1-2; 7 bases agree with TRBD1. The CDR3 is 12 residues long. V lost 5 bases to trimming and J lost 5 bases; unmatched junction nucleotides: 2. Germline assignment: CDR1 LNHDA and CDR2 SQIVND (reference sequence). CDR3 loop: CASSSQGYGYTF. CDR3 bases: TGTGCCAGTAGTTCACAGGGGTATGGCTACACCTTC.

The V gene is TRBV6-2 or TRBV6-3, the J gene TRBJ2-3, with TRBD2 identical over 11 bases. The CDR3 is 17 amino acids. Per the germline V gene, CDR1 is MNHEY and CDR2 is SVGEGT. The J segment lost 4 bases and the V segment lost 0 bases, leaving 6 bases of the junction unmatched. CDR3 DNA: TGTGCCAGCAGTTACTCCCTTAGCGGGAGGGCACCAGATACGCAGTATTTT. Protein product: CASSYSLSGRAPDTQYF.

The gene calls are TRBV3-1 (or the pseudogene TRBV3-2) and TRBJ2-2; 7 bases align to TRBD2. Per germline, CDR1 LGHDT and CDR2 YNNKEL (reference sequence). The V gene end was trimmed by 3 bases and the J gene end by 8 bases; junction bases not matched to a gene: 12. The CDR3 has 16 amino acids. The CDR3 nucleotides are TGTGCCAGCAGCCATTCCGCGGGAGCGTTAGTAGGGGAGCTGTTTTTT. Its translation is CASSHSAGALVGELFF.

The J gene is TRBJ2-2, the V gene TRBV7-2, with 7 bases matching TRBD2. V shed 4 bases and J 7 bases; nucleotides not matched to a gene: 9. CDR1 and CDR2 from the germline V gene are SGHTA and FQGNSA. CDR3 length equals 15 residues. The CDR3 DNA is TGTGCCAGCAGCTACACTAACCTAGCGGTCGGGGAGCTGTTTTTT. Translated, it gives CASSYTNLAVGELFF.

The CDR3 here is CASSGGQTISGANVLTF. The CDR3 nucleotides read TGTGCCAGCAGTGGGGGACAGACCATCTCTGGGGCCAACGTCCTGACTTTC. This chain connects TRBV6-1 to TRBJ2-6; 7 bases align to TRBD1. J lost 0 bases, V lost 4 bases, and 6 bases had no gene match. The germline gives CDR1 MNHNS, CDR2 SASEGT. The CDR3 is 17 residues long.

This clone was picked up many times. The chain combines TRBV12-5 with TRBJ1-2, with 9 bases matching TRBD1. The V and J ends lost 0 bases and 2 bases, in that order; junction bases with no gene match: 7. The length of the CDR3 is 17 residues. Germline assignment: CDR1 LGHNT and CDR2 FRNRAP. The CDR3 DNA reads as TGTGCTAGTGGTTTGGTACGGGGACAGGGTCTCAACTATGGCTACACCTTC. Its protein is CASGLVRGQGLNYGYTF.

The chain carries TRBV6-6 and TRBJ1-1, with D perhaps matching TRBD1 (6 bases). The V end was cut by 6 bases, the J end by 5 bases, with 16 bases between. CDR1 is MNHNY, CDR2 SVGAGI, per germline (reference sequence). The CDR3 is made up of 14 amino acids. Written as DNA, the CDR3 is TGTGCCAGCAGCTATACAGGGCGGGGGACTGAAGCTTTCTTT. Its protein is CASSYTGRGTEAFF.

Comment on this clone: Other DNA variants within this sample encode the same CDR3. V usage is TRBV27 and J usage is TRBJ2-7; 14 bases agree with TRBD2. The junction had 11 bases not matched to a gene; V was cut back by 6 bases and J by 4 bases. The CDR3 has 17 residues. The germline CDR1 and CDR2 sequences are MNHEY and SMNVEV (reference sequence). CDR3 loop: CASRRGTSGSGSYEQYF. The CDR3 coding sequence is TGTGCCAGCAGACGCGGGACTAGCGGGAGCGGCTCTTACGAGCAGTACTTC.

A few counts support this clone. The V call is TRBV5-1, the J call TRBJ1-2; 8 bases agree with TRBD1. This CDR3 comprises 14 residues. Germline V lookup: CDR1 SGHRS, CDR2 YFSETQ. Germline trimming cut 0 bases from V and 4 bases from J; bases unmatched to any gene: 2. CDR3 DNA sequence: TGCGCCAGCAGCTTGGGGACAGGGACCTATGGCTACACCTTC. Its translation is CASSLGTGTYGYTF.

The CDR3 reads CAISFATRAPLNTGELFF. DNA of the CDR3: TGTGCCATCAGTTTTGCTACTAGGGCCCCACTGAACACCGGGGAGCTGTTTTTT. The chain employs TRBV10-3 and TRBJ2-2; weak D call: TRBD2 (5 bases). Germline lookup yields CDR1 ENHRY and CDR2 SYGVKD. V gave up 5 bases and J gave up 1 base, with 20 bases separating them. This CDR3 spans 18 amino acids.

This chain joins TRBV20-1 and TRBJ2-1; 7 bases agree with TRBD2. CDR3 length: 11 residues. With V trimmed by 7 bases and J by 13 bases, 10 bases remained unmatched. The germline V gene has CDR1 DFQATT and CDR2 SNEGSKA (reference sequence). Here the CDR3 DNA reads TGCAGTGTCCGGGAGGACCTACCTCAGTTCTTC. This sequence encodes CSVREDLPQFF.

The sample holds a few counts of this clone. CDR3 residues: CASSPLGTGAAEQYF. The CDR3 nucleotides read TGTGCCAGCTCACCCCTGGGGACAGGGGCGGCCGAGCAGTACTTC. The chain combines TRBV18 with TRBJ2-7; TRBD1 matches at 10 bases. The CDR3 length is 15 residues. Germline CDR1 is KGHSH and CDR2 is LQKENI. The junction had 8 bases not matched to a gene; V was cut back by 3 bases and J by 6 bases.

CDR3 protein: CASSGLRTGYGYTF. The CDR3 bases are TGTGCCAGCAGCGGGTTGCGGACTGGGTATGGCTACACCTTC. The J gene is TRBJ1-2, the V gene TRBV9; unclear D gene. Trimming took off 3 bases at V and 5 bases at J, with 14 bases between the two ends. This CDR3 spans 14 amino acids. The V gene's germline CDR1 is SGDLS and CDR2 YYNGEE.

The chain links TRBV7-3 to TRBJ2-7, with D possibly being TRBD2 (5 bases). The CDR3 has 16 residues. Germline values: CDR1 SGHTA, CDR2 FQGTGA. Between the trimmed V and J ends, which lost 8 bases and 2 bases, there was a span of 22 bases. CDR3 DNA: TGTGCCAGCCGATTTTACTGGGCAGCGGCTCCCTACGAGCAGTACGTC. The encoded protein is CASRFYWAAAPYEQYV.